The 15 T cell receptor beta chains below were found in one sample sequenced in a study of CD8+ T cells in alopecia areata. The treatment is: oral pan-JAK inhibitor, 5-10 mg twice daily. As the sequencing template, cDNA was produced by extracting RNA and reverse transcribing it. Profiling relied on immunoSEQ multiplex PCR, and the TCRdb table lists in-frame clones only, not all of them. The sample comprises more than 200,000 clones, 55% to 70% of which are singletons, and more than 3.5% rests with the top ten. The source was CD4+ T cells sorted from blood, collected at week 4, from a patient treated with tofacitinib. These TCRs come from a human donor with alopecia areata.

The table lists this clone with a few counts. The chain uses TRBV29-1 and TRBJ1-2, with TRBD1 matching over 7 bases. Unmatched junction bases numbered 7, after V lost 6 bases and J lost 3 bases. The CDR3 is 13 residues long. Per the germline V gene, CDR1 is SQVTM and CDR2 is ANQGSEA. CDR3 region: CSVLGTADYGYTF. The DNA of the CDR3 is TGCAGCGTGTTAGGGACAGCAGACTATGGCTACACCTTC.

This clone was counted a few times. The rearrangement uses TRBV29-1 and TRBJ2-4; D is perhaps TRBD1 (5 bases). This CDR3 comprises 14 residues. Trimming pared 4 bases from V and 4 bases from J, leaving 14 bases between. Germline assignment: CDR1 SQVTM and CDR2 ANQGSEA. The CDR3 nucleotides read TGCAGCGTTGTTTTGCAGGGTCTAAAAAACATTCAGTACTTC. Translating it yields CSVVLQGLKNIQYF.

The table lists this clone with a few counts. This CDR3 is CASSRRVGPSNTEAFF. The CDR3 DNA reads as TGTGCCAGCAGCCGTCGAGTGGGGCCCTCGAACACTGAAGCTTTCTTT. The genes are TRBV27 and TRBJ1-1; a possible D gene is TRBD1 (5 bases). Per germline, CDR1 MNHEY and CDR2 SMNVEV (reference sequence). The CDR3 spans 16 residues. V lost 6 bases to trimming and J lost 1 base, with 18 bases between them.

In regard to this clone: The identical CDR3 is also encoded by other nucleotide sequences in the sample. The chain combines TRBV6-5 with TRBJ1-1, with D possibly being TRBD1 (5 bases). The CDR3 runs 15 residues. The V end was cut by 0 bases, the J end by 0 bases, with 8 bases between. Germline V gives CDR1 MNHEY, CDR2 SVGAGI. CDR3 loop: CASSYSGTVNTEAFF. DNA for the CDR3: TGTGCCAGCAGTTACTCGGGGACCGTGAACACTGAAGCTTTCTTT.

This clone was picked up a small number of times. Written as DNA, the CDR3 is TGCAGCGTTGGGGAGGGTTCCCATCAGCCCCAGCATTTT. Its protein is CSVGEGSHQPQHF. The chain employs TRBV29-1 and TRBJ1-5; no clear D gene. V lost 4 bases and J 5 bases, leaving 12 bases between the germline ends. The CDR3 consists of 13 residues. Germline loops: CDR1 SQVTM, CDR2 ANQGSEA.

This clone was seen more than once but under ten times. This sequence joins TRBV29-1 and TRBJ2-1, with D unresolved. Trimming removed 7 bases at V and 4 bases at J, with 11 bases between. The CDR3 covers 12 residues. Germline V gives CDR1 SQVTM, CDR2 ANQGSEA. CDR3: CSAYGRYNEQFF. CDR3 DNA sequence: TGCAGCGCCTACGGGCGTTACAATGAGCAGTTCTTC.

The V call is TRBV10-3, the J call TRBJ2-7; 9 bases are a match to TRBD1. Per the germline V gene, CDR1 is ENHRY and CDR2 is SYGVKD. J gave up 2 bases and V 5 bases, and 7 bases lay outside the gene matches. This CDR3 is 15 amino acids long. CDR3 sequence (DNA): TGTGCCATCAGTACCGCAGGACAGGGGACCTACGAGCAGTACTTC. It specifies CAISTAGQGTYEQYF.

This clone was picked up a small number of times. The rearrangement uses TRBV4-3 and TRBJ1-1; 7 bases line up with TRBD1. CDR3 size: 14 residues. The V segment lost 4 bases and the J segment 6 bases; nucleotides outside the gene matches: 8. The germline V gene encodes CDR1 LGHNA and CDR2 YSLEER. This CDR3 is CASSPRQGGAEAFF. CDR3 coding DNA: TGCGCCAGCAGCCCGAGACAGGGTGGGGCTGAAGCTTTCTTT.

This clone was detected a few times. This sequence joins TRBV15 and TRBJ2-3; TRBD1 matches at 11 bases. This CDR3 comprises 17 residues. CDR1 and CDR2 (germline): LNHNV, YYDKDF (reference sequence). Trimming cost V 1 base and J 5 bases; bases outside gene matches: 8. CDR3 region: CATSRGGMDRGQDTQYF. CDR3 sequence (DNA): TGTGCCACCAGCAGAGGAGGGATGGACAGGGGGCAAGATACGCAGTATTTT.

The V call is TRBV10-3, the J call TRBJ1-6; weak D call: TRBD1 (5 bases). The germline CDR1 and CDR2 sequences are ENHRY and SYGVKD. The CDR3 has 14 amino acids. V lost 4 bases and J 7 bases, leaving 11 bases between the germline ends. Written as DNA, the CDR3 is TGTGCCATCAGTGGGGGGGACGGCAATTCACCCCTCCACTTT. Its protein is CAISGGDGNSPLHF.

In nucleotides, the CDR3 is TGCGCCAGCAGGGTTACCGGGGCGGTCGAGCAGTACTTC. It codes for CASRVTGAVEQYF. The chain employs TRBV5-1 and TRBJ2-7, with D possibly being TRBD1 or TRBD2 (5 bases each). Per germline, CDR1 SGHRS and CDR2 YFSETQ. CDR3 length: 13 residues. The V and J ends lost 5 bases and 6 bases respectively, with 15 bases between them.

This clone was observed a handful of times. The sample carries other DNA sequences with the same CDR3. The genes are TRBV30 and TRBJ1-1; D unclear. In germline, CDR1 is GTSNPN, CDR2 SVGIG (reference sequence). V was shortened by 4 bases and J by 2 bases, with 8 bases between the two germline ends. This CDR3 has 12 amino acids. This CDR3 reads CAWKRANTEAFF. The CDR3 coding sequence is TGTGCCTGGAAACGCGCAAACACTGAAGCTTTCTTT.

The CDR3 sequence is CASSSSEGLYEQYF. The CDR3 bases are TGTGCCAGCAGTTCAAGCGAGGGCTTGTACGAGCAGTACTTC. The genes are TRBV27 and TRBJ2-7; weak D call: TRBD2 (5 bases). The germline V and J ends were trimmed by 4 bases and 4 bases, with 14 bases remaining between them. This CDR3 contains 14 residues. The germline gives CDR1 MNHEY, CDR2 SMNVEV (reference sequence).

This clone was observed a handful of times. V is TRBV29-1 and J is TRBJ1-1; D call uncertain. This CDR3 has 11 residues. V shed 8 bases and J shed 1 base, with 8 bases lying between them. Germline-derived CDR1 and CDR2 are SQVTM and ANQGSEA. The CDR3 loop reads CSTSENTEAFF. The CDR3 DNA is TGCAGCACTTCAGAGAACACTGAAGCTTTCTTT.

V and J are TRBV29-1 and TRBJ1-2, with TRBD1 matching over 7 bases. CDR3 size: 13 residues. V trimming: 6 bases; J trimming: 3 bases; junction bases outside the gene matches: 7. Germline lookup yields CDR1 SQVTM and CDR2 ANQGSEA. CDR3 DNA: TGCAGCGTAGGAACAGGGGAGGACTATGGCTACACCTTC. It specifies CSVGTGEDYGYTF.